The present T cell receptor beta chain was sequenced within a study of T-cell reconstitution after alpha-beta-depleted transplantation in children. Study results and limitations: In patients about two months after transplant, alpha-beta T cells reportedly arose from several hundred expanded graft clones. Newly produced T cells mostly accounted for T-cell counts and diversity one year post-transplant. Some patients showed high day-60 TCRbeta diversity, which derived from surviving recipient T cells and thymic progenitors.

Preparing the TCRbeta library involved the use of unique molecular identifiers. MiXCR, run by TCRdb on the PCR reads, gives a single entry per CDR3 protein. The sample consists of about 170,000 distinct CDR3 sequences, around 10% of them appearing once. This clonotype was detected many times. The antigen is undetermined. The germline V gene encodes CDR1 MNHNS and CDR2 SASEGT. The CDR3 covers 19 residues. V lost 7 bases and J lost 2, with 29 bases in between. The chain couples TRBV6-1 to TRBJ1-2, with D maybe TRBD1 (5 bases). This sample comprised PBMCs, obtained before TCRalphabeta/CD19-depleted stem cell transplant. The TCR sequence derives from a boy aged 2-15 years with acute myeloid leukemia, due to receive a stem cell transplant. CDR3 sequence reads: CASILGGMVSARKNYGYTF. CDR3 nucleotide sequence: TGTGCCAGCATCCTCGGGGGGATGGTATCGGCCAGGAAGAACTATGGCTACACCTTC.